The present T cell receptor (beta chain) was sequenced within a study of blood T cell repertoires in COVID-19. Background on the study: Sites across the United States, Italy and Spain contributed samples from acute and convalescent COVID-19. T cells, B-cell-depleted T cells, or PBMCs provided the cDNA or gDNA that served as material.

Authors' methods: Estimated nucleated cell counts came from reference gene primer amplification. Method: immunoSEQ multiplex PCR; TCRdb's copy keeps in-frame clones and lacks some. D and trimming come from the DNA, and the V and J calls and clone size come from that table. The table has about 97,000 clones, about 85% seen once. This CDR3 is 12 amino acids long. The germline V gene encodes CDR1 MNHEY and CDR2 SVGAGI. The V gene end was trimmed by 10 bases and the J gene end by 5 bases; junction bases not matched to a gene: 6. The clonotype was recovered from a man in his fifties with active COVID-19. The rearrangement uses TRBV6-5 and TRBJ2-7; TRBD1 matches at 9 bases. Specimen: peripheral blood. CDR3 coding DNA: TGTGCCACCGACAGGGGGAGTCACGAGCAGTACTTC. This sequence encodes CATDRGSHEQYF.